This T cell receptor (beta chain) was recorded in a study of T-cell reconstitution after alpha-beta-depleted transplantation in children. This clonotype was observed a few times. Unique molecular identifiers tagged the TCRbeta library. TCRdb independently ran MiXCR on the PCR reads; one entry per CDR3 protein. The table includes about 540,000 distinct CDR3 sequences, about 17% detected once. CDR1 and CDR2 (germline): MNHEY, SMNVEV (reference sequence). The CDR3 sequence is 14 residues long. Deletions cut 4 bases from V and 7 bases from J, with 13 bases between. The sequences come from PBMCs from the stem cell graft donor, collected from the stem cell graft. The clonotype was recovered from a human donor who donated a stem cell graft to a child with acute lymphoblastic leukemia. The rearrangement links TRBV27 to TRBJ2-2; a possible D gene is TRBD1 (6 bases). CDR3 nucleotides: TGTGCCAGCAGTTGGGCAGGGGTGGACGGGGAGCTGTTTTTT. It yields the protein CASSWAGVDGELFF.